The 15 T cell receptor beta chains below come from one sample, sequenced in a study of T cell repertoires in cytomegalovirus infection. MiXCR, applied by TCRdb to the reads, yields one record per CDR3 protein. The table includes 150,000 to 200,000 distinct CDR3 sequences, approximately 28% detected once. Sequenced material: PBMCs. Receptor source: a human donor in good health (CMV status not recorded). Some clones in this sample may be carry-over from other donors' samples.

This clonotype was seen more than once but under ten times. CDR3 sequence (DNA): TGTGCCACCAGCAGAGATCACACAGATACGCAGTATTTT. Translation: CATSRDHTDTQYF. The chain has TRBV15 and TRBJ2-3, with no clear D. V lost 0 bases and J 2 bases, leaving 3 bases between the germline ends. This CDR3 has 13 residues. Germline CDR1 is LNHNV and CDR2 is YYDKDF (reference sequence).

The rearrangement uses TRBV29-1 and TRBJ1-2; 7 bases are a match to TRBD1. The J segment lost 4 bases and the V segment lost 5 bases, leaving 7 bases of the junction unmatched. The CDR3 has 13 residues. The germline V gene has CDR1 SQVTM and CDR2 ANQGSEA. The CDR3, as DNA: TGCAGCGTTCAAATGGACAGGCTCTATGGCTACACCTTC. It translates to CSVQMDRLYGYTF. Drawing the rest from reference TRBV29-1 and TRBJ1-2, the complete variable domain is SAVISQKPSRDICQRGTSLTIQCQVDSQVTMMFWYRQQPGQSLTLIATANQGSEATYESGFVIDKFPISRPNLTFSTLTVSNMSPEDSSIYLCSVQMDRLYGYTFGSGTRLTVV.

This clonotype has at least ten counts. The chain couples TRBV12-3 or TRBV12-4 to TRBJ1-5, with a possible D match to TRBD1 (5 bases). Trimming stripped 2 bases from V and 6 bases from J, with 11 bases between. This CDR3 has 14 residues. For the CDR3, the DNA is TGTGCCAGCAGTTTAACGGGGGATGGTCAGCCCCAGCATTTT. Its protein product is CASSLTGDGQPQHF.

The CDR3 nucleotides are TGTGCCAGCAGTTCAATCCCCTCAGGCACAGATACGCAGTATTTT. It yields the protein CASSSIPSGTDTQYF. The chain links TRBV6-2 or TRBV6-3 to TRBJ2-3, with D uncertain. This CDR3 is 15 amino acids long. V lost 4 bases to trimming and J lost 1 base, with 12 bases between them. CDR1 MNHEY and CDR2 SVGEGT come from the germline V gene.

The gene calls are TRBV19 and TRBJ1-1; a possible D gene is TRBD1 (6 bases). The CDR3 is made up of 13 amino acids. Trimming removed 10 bases from V and 3 bases from J, with 15 bases in between. Germline V lookup: CDR1 LNHDA, CDR2 SQIVND (reference sequence). In nucleotides, the CDR3 is TGTGCCACCGTGTCAGGGGAGGACACTGAAGCTTTCTTT. The encoded protein is CATVSGEDTEAFF.

The V call is TRBV7-8, the J call TRBJ1-5; D perhaps matches TRBD1 (5 bases). V lost 7 bases to trimming and J lost 2 bases, with 12 bases between them. Germline values: CDR1 SGHVS, CDR2 FQNEAQ. The CDR3 loop spans 14 amino acids. In DNA form, the CDR3 reads TGTGCCAGCAATCAGGGAATGGGCAATCAGCCCCAGCATTTT. Its translation is CASNQGMGNQPQHF.

In nucleotides, the CDR3 is TGTGCCAGCAGCCAAGAAGGGGACGGGGAGACCCAGTACTTC. Translation: CASSQEGDGETQYF. V gene TRBV7-2 combines with J gene TRBJ2-5; either TRBD1 or TRBD2 may supply D (5 bases each). The V gene lost 5 bases and the J gene lost 5 bases, with 15 bases spanning the gap. CDR1 is SGHTA, CDR2 FQGNSA, per germline. The CDR3 runs to 14 residues.

The rearrangement links TRBV20-1 to TRBJ2-1; the D gene is possibly TRBD1 (5 bases). Germline values: CDR1 DFQATT, CDR2 SNEGSKA (reference sequence). The V gene lost 5 bases and the J gene lost 3 bases, with 17 bases spanning the gap. This CDR3 contains 15 residues. CDR3 bases: TGCAGTGCTGATTATGAACAGGCGATCTACAATGAGCAGTTCTTC. As protein: CSADYEQAIYNEQFF.

The V gene is TRBV2, the J gene TRBJ2-2, with D uncertain. This CDR3 has 13 residues. Germline CDR1 and CDR2: SNHLY and FYNNEI. The germline V and J ends were trimmed by 1 base and 6 bases, with 6 bases remaining between them. CDR3: CASSEEGAGELFF. In DNA, the CDR3 is TGTGCCAGCAGTGAAGAGGGTGCCGGGGAGCTGTTTTTT.

This chain links TRBV7-3 with TRBJ2-1; 11 nucleotides align to TRBD2. Germline CDR1 is SGHTA and CDR2 is FQGTGA. J lost 5 bases, V lost 7 bases, and 7 bases had no gene match. There are 15 residues in the CDR3. The CDR3 reads CASTLPGLADNEQFF. The CDR3 DNA sequence: TGTGCCAGCACCCTACCGGGACTAGCGGACAATGAGCAGTTCTTC.

Remarks on this clonotype: A read error may be the cause here, since a much bigger clone is one base away. The rearrangement links TRBV7-2 to TRBJ1-2; D remains ambiguous. CDR1 and CDR2 (germline): SGHTA, FQGNSA. The CDR3 sequence is 13 residues long. The V end lost 5 bases, the J end lost 8 bases, and 15 bases lay between the germline ends. CDR3 residues: CASSPGRGRGYTF. The CDR3 DNA is TGTGCCAGCAGCCCGGGGAGAGGGAGAGGCTACACCTTC.

The chain employs TRBV6-6 and TRBJ1-3; tentative D call: TRBD1 (6 bases). Between the trimmed V and J ends, which lost 1 base and 0 bases, there was a span of 10 bases. The CDR3 consists of 16 residues. Germline values: CDR1 MNHNY, CDR2 SVGAGI (reference sequence). This chain's CDR3 is CASSYLQGSSGNTIYF. The CDR3 DNA reads as TGTGCCAGCAGTTACTTACAGGGTAGCTCTGGAAACACCATATATTTT.

Many counts were recorded for this clonotype. The gene calls are TRBV7-8 and TRBJ1-3, with a tentative D call TRBD1 (5 bases). With 3 bases removed from V and 0 bases from J, the gap between germline ends came to 9 bases. Per the germline V gene, CDR1 is SGHVS and CDR2 is FQNEAQ. This CDR3 spans 15 amino acids. CDR3 loop: CASSFGDSSGNTIYF. Here the CDR3 DNA reads TGTGCCAGCAGCTTTGGAGACAGCTCTGGAAACACCATATATTTT.

This clonotype appeared a few times. The chain joins TRBV2 to TRBJ2-5, with D hard to call. The length of the CDR3 is 12 residues. CDR1 is SNHLY, CDR2 FYNNEI, per germline. V was clipped by 8 bases and J by 1 base, with 8 bases between them. CDR3: CASGESQETQYF. The CDR3 DNA follows: TGTGCCAGCGGGGAAAGCCAAGAGACCCAGTACTTC. Full variable domain (rest looked up from reference TRBV2 and TRBJ2-5): EPEVTQTPSHQVTQMGQEVILRCVPISNHLYFYWYRQILGQKVEFLVSFYNNEISEKSEIFDDQFSVERPDGSNFTLKIRSTKLEDSAMYFCASGESQETQYFGPGTRLLVL.

The CDR3 nucleotides are TGTGCCAGCAGTATAGCGGGGGGTATCATCGGGGAGCTGTTTTTT. It specifies CASSIAGGIIGELFF. The V call is TRBV6-5, the J call TRBJ2-2; 10 bases fit TRBD2. Germline CDR1 reads MNHEY; CDR2 reads SVGAGI. V shed 5 bases, J shed 7 bases, and the junction held 7 bases outside the gene matches. This CDR3 region has 15 residues.